The clone carrying this T cell receptor beta chain occurred many times. Its target is unknown. These data originate in a study of breast tumors, draining lymph nodes, adjacent tissues. Germline CDR1 and CDR2: PRHDT and FYEKMQ (reference sequence). The CDR3 sequence is 14 residues long. Trimming at V came to 5 bases and at J to 5 bases, leaving 5 bases not matched to a gene. Breast cancer patients provided tissue from their axillary draining lymph nodes. TCRdb redid the calling of the multiplex PCR reads with MiXCR, one entry per CDR3 protein. This sample has approximately 130,000 distinct CDR3 sequences; roughly 20% occur once, and the top ten carry about 2%. Study-level results: Most tumor T cells seemingly derive from lymph node, then expand in tumor. Data only fit, rather than demonstrated, lymph node origin of most tumor T cells.

The TCR comes from a female donor with breast cancer. Some clones in this sample may be carry-over from other donors' samples. The chain couples TRBV13 to TRBJ2-2, with TRBD1 matching 7 bases. The specimen was axillary lymph node tissue. The CDR3 bases are TGTGCCAGCAGCGGACGACAGGGTACCGGGGAGCTGTTTTTT. Translation: CASSGRQGTGELFF. Drawing the rest from reference TRBV13 and TRBJ2-2, the complete variable domain is AAGVIQSPRHLIKEKRETATLKCYPIPRHDTVYWYQQGPGQDPQFLISFYEKMQSDKGSIPDRFSAQQFSDYHSELNMSSLELGDSALYFCASSGRQGTGELFFGEGSRLTVL.